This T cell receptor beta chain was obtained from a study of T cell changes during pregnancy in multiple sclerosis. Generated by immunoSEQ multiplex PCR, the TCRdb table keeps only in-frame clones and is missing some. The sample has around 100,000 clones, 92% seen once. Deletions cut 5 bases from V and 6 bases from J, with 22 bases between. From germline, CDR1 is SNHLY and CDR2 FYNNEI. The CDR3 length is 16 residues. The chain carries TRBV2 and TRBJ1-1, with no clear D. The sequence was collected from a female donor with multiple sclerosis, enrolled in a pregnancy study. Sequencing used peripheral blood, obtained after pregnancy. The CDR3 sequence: CASSTRAPRESAEAFF. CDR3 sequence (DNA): TGTGCCAGCAGTACTAGGGCCCCAAGGGAGTCGGCTGAAGCTTTCTTT.